At least ten counts were recorded for the clone carrying this TCR beta chain. The antigen remains undetermined. The sample originates from a study of early T cells in non-severe SARS-CoV-2 infection. Looking at the study overall: Bulk RNA from unsorted whole blood was sequenced; chains were unpaired. Overall study findings and caveats: VDJdb matches were skewed toward anti-spike CD8 T cell responses.

V was shortened by 4 bases and J by 2 bases, with 8 bases between the two germline ends. Germline V CDR1 and CDR2: KGHSH, LQKENI. CDR3 length: 13 residues. Individually, cDNA molecules had unique molecular identifiers attached to them. Each CDR3 protein is one row after TCRdb ran MiXCR on the 5' RACE reads. The table lists around 26,000 distinct CDR3 sequences, 4% to 4.5% of them singletons. The sequence came from an adult who was a healthcare worker with PCR-confirmed SARS-CoV-2 infection or an uninfected control (not recorded which). Sequences were obtained from whole blood. The chain couples TRBV18 to TRBJ2-5; D might be TRBD1 (6 bases). This chain's CDR3 is CASSLQGQETQYF. DNA for the CDR3: TGTGCCAGCTCACTTCAGGGGCAAGAGACCCAGTACTTC.